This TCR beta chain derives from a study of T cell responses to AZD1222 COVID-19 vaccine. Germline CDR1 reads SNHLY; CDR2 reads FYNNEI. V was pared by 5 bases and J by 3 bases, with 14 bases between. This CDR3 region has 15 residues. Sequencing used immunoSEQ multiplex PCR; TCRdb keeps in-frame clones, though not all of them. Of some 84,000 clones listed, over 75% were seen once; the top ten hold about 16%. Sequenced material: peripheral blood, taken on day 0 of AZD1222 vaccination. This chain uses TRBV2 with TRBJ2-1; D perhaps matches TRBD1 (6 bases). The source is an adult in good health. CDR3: CASSSRQANYNEQFF. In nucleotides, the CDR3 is TGTGCCAGCAGTAGTCGACAGGCGAACTACAATGAGCAGTTCTTC.